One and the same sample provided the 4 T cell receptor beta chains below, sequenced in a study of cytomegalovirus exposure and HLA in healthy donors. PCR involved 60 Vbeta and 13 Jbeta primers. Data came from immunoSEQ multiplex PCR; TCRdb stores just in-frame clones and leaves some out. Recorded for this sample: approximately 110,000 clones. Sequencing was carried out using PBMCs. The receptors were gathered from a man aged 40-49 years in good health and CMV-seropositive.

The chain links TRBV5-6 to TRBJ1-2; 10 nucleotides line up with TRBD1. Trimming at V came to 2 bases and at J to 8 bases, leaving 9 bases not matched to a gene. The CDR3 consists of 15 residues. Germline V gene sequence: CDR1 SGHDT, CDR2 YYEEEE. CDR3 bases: TGTGCCAGCAGCTTACGGGACAGGGGATTAAGAGGCTACACCTTC. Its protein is CASSLRDRGLRGYTF.

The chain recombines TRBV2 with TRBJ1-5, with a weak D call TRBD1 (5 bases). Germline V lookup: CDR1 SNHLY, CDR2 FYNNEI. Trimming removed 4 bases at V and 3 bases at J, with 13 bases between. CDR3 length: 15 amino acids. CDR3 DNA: TGTGCCAGCAGTGCCGGCCAGGGTTACAATCAGCCCCAGCATTTT. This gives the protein CASSAGQGYNQPQHF.

For the CDR3, the DNA is TGTGCCAGCAGTTCTGGACAGGGAGAGACCCAGTACTTC. This sequence encodes CASSSGQGETQYF. The chain carries TRBV6-5 and TRBJ2-5; 8 positions match TRBD1. Germline CDR1 MNHEY, CDR2 SVGAGI. Trimming at V came to 4 bases and at J to 4 bases, leaving 2 bases not matched to a gene. CDR3 length: 13 amino acids.

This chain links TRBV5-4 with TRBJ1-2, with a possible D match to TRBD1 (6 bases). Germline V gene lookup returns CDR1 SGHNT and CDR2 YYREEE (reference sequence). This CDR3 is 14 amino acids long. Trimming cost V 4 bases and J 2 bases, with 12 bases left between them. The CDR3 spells CASSRGQSNYGYTF. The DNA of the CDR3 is TGTGCCAGCAGCCGCGGACAGAGCAACTATGGCTACACCTTC. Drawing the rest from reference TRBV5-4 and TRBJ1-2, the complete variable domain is ETGVTQSPTHLIKTRGQQVTLRCSSQSGHNTVSWYQQALGQGPQFIFQYYREEENGRGNFPPRFSGLQFPNYSSELNVNALELDDSALYLCASSRGQSNYGYTFGSGTRLTVV.